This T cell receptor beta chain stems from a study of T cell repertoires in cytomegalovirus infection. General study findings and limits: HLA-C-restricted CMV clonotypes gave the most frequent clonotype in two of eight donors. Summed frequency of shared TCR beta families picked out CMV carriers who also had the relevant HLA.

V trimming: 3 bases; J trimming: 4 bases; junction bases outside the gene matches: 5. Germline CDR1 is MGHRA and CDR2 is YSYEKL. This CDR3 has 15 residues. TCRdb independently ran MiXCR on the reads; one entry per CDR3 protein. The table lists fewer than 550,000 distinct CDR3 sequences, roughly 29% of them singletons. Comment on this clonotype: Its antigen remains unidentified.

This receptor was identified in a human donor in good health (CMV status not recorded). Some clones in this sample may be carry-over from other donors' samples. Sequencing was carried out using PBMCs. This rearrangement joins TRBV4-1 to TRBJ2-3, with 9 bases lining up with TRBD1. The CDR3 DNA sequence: TGCGCCAGCAGCCACCGGACAGGGGCCTCAGATACGCAGTATTTT. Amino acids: CASSHRTGASDTQYF.